This TCR beta chain was sequenced during a study of blood T cell repertoires in COVID-19. The junction had 7 bases not matched to a gene; V was cut back by 5 bases and J by 5 bases. CDR1 and CDR2 (germline): LNHDA, SQIVND (reference sequence). This CDR3 spans 14 amino acids. Per the study methods: How many nucleated cells were present was estimated from reference gene primer amplification. Clones were sequenced by immunoSEQ multiplex PCR, and TCRdb holds only the in-frame ones, with some missing. V and J calls and clone size are those listed in that table; D and trimming were worked out from the DNA. Of 240,000 or so clones listed, roughly 86% are singletons.

This chain joins TRBV19 and TRBJ2-3; 7 bases agree with TRBD1. Specimen: PBMCs or T cells enriched from blood (not recorded which). This TCR came from a woman between 40 and 55 years old with acute COVID-19. The CDR3 DNA reads as TGTGCCAGTAGTTTCACAGGGGAAAGAGATACGCAGTATTTT. This encodes CASSFTGERDTQYF.